This entry describes one T cell receptor beta chain. Its target is unknown. CFSE-labeled sorted T cells met regulatory or mature dendritic cells for around five days. Sequenced by immunoSEQ multiplex PCR; TCRdb stores in-frame clones only, minus some. The sample lists nearly 11,000 clones; 65% to 80% were seen once. CDR1 and CDR2 from the germline V gene are SGHTA and FQGNSA. This CDR3 spans 16 amino acids. V lost 4 bases, J lost 4 bases, and 12 bases stayed unmatched. This specimen comes from a study of regulatory dendritic cells for organ transplantation. The source material was memory CD4+ T cells from blood cultured with regulatory dendritic cells. As for subset: CD45RO+ memory T cells. V usage is TRBV7-2 and J usage is TRBJ2-5; the match to TRBD2 covers 7 bases. This sequence originates from a human donor in good health. The CDR3 DNA reads TGTGCCAGCAGCTCAACCTCACTGGGAGGGCGAGAGACCCAGTACTTC. Translated: CASSSTSLGGRETQYF.